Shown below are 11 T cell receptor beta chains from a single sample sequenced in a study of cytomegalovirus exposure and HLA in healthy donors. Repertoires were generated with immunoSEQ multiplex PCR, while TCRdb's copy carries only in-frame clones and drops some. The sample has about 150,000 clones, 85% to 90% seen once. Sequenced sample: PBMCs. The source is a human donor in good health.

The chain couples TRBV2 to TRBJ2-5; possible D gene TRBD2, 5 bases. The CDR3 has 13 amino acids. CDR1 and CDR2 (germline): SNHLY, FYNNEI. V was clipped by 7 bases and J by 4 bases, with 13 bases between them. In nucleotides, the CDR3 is TGTGCCAGCACAACGAGGGCAGCAGAGACCCAGTACTTC. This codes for CASTTRAAETQYF.

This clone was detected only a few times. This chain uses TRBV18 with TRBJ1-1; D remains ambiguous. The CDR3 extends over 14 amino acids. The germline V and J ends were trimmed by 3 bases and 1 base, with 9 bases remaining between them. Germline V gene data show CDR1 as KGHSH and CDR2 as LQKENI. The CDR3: CASSPLRENTEAFF. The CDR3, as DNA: TGTGCCAGCTCACCTCTACGCGAGAACACTGAAGCTTTCTTT.

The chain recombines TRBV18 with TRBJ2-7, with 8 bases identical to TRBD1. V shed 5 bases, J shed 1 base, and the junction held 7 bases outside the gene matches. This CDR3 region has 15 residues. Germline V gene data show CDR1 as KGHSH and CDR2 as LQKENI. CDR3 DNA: TGTGCCAGCTCATCGACAGGGGCCACATCCTACGAGCAGTACTTC. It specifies CASSSTGATSYEQYF.

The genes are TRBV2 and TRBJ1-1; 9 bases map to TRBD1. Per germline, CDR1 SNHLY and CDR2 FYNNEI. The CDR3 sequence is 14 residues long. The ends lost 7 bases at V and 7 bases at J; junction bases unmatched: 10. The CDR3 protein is CASNTRDRDVEAFF. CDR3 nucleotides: TGTGCCAGCAATACCCGGGACAGGGACGTTGAAGCTTTCTTT.

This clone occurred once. The CDR3 nucleotides are TGTGCCAGCAGTGATATCGGCGGGATTATCGATGAGCAGTTCTTC. This encodes CASSDIGGIIDEQFF. The chain combines TRBV2 with TRBJ2-1; a weak D match, TRBD2 (6 bases). The V end lost 3 bases, the J end lost 8 bases, and 17 bases lay between the germline ends. Germline CDR1 is SNHLY and CDR2 is FYNNEI. This CDR3 is built from 15 residues. The full variable domain, in which reference TRBV2 and TRBJ2-1 provide the parts outside the CDR3, is EPEVTQTPSHQVTQMGQEVILRCVPISNHLYFYWYRQILGQKVEFLVSFYNNEISEKSEIFDDQFSVERPDGSNFTLKIRSTKLEDSAMYFCASSDIGGIIDEQFFGPGTRLTVL.

CDR3 sequence: CASSLFTSGYEQYF. In nucleotides, the CDR3 is TGTGCCAGCAGCTTATTTACTAGCGGCTACGAGCAGTACTTC. The chain uses TRBV11-2 and TRBJ2-7; TRBD2 agrees at 8 bases. The CDR3 contains 14 residues. V trimming: 2 bases; J trimming: 3 bases; junction bases outside the gene matches: 3. Germline V gene lookup returns CDR1 SGHAT and CDR2 FQNNGV.

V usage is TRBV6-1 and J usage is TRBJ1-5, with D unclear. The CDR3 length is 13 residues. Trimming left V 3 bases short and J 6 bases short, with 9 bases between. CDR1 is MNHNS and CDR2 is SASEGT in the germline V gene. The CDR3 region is CASSDRSLQPQHF. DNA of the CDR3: TGTGCCAGCAGTGATCGGAGTCTTCAGCCCCAGCATTTT.

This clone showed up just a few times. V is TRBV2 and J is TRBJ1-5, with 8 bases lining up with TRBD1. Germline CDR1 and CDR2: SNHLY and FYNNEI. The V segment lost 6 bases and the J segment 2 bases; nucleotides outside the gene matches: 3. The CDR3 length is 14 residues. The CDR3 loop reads CASSQGAGNQPQHF. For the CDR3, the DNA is TGTGCCAGCAGCCAGGGGGCGGGCAATCAGCCCCAGCATTTT.

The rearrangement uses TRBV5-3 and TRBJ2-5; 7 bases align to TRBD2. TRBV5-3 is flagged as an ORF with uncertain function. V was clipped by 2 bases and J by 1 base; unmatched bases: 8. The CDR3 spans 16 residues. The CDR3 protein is CARSLNLTSSQETQYF. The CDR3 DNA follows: TGTGCCAGAAGCTTAAATTTGACTAGCAGCCAAGAGACCCAGTACTTC.

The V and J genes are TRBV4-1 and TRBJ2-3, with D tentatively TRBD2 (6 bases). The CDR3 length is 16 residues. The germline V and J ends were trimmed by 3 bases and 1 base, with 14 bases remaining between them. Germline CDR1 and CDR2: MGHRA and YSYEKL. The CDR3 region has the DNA TGCGCCAGCAGCCAGGGCATCGGCGGGGGCACAGATACGCAGTATTTT. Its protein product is CASSQGIGGGTDTQYF.

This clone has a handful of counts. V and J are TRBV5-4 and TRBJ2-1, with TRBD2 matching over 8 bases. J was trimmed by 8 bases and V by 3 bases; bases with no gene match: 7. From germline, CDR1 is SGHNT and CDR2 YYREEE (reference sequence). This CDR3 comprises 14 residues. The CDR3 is CASSSERESYEQFF. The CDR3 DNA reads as TGTGCCAGCAGCTCAGAGCGGGAGAGCTATGAGCAGTTCTTC.